The entry that follows covers one T cell receptor beta chain sequence. Its specificity is not known. Being one base from a much bigger clone, this may be a read error. TCRdb reprocessed the reads with MiXCR, giving one entry per CDR3 protein. The sample includes about 140,000 distinct CDR3 sequences, about 6.3% seen only once; the top ten take around 17%. The CDR3 is 12 residues long. Germline CDR1 reads LNHDA; CDR2 reads SQIVND (reference sequence). The data belong to a study of T cell repertoires in cytomegalovirus infection. About the study: Evidence of both CMV infection and a matching HLA type came from public TCR beta signatures. Study-level points and caveats: Carriers of CMV and the relevant HLA type were discriminated by public TCR beta frequency. There were HLA-C-restricted CMV-specific TCR beta clonotypes dominating the ex vivo response.

The TCR was taken from a human donor in good health (CMV status not recorded). Some clones in this sample may be carry-over from other donors' samples. The sample was PBMCs. The chain couples TRBV19 to TRBJ1-2; D not certain. The CDR3 coding sequence is TGTGCCAGTAGTGAAGGGCTGGATGGCGACACCTTC. Residues: CASSEGLDGDTF.